The present T cell receptor beta chain was sequenced within a study of response to subunit inactivated influenza vaccine. Points from the study as a whole: It was suggested by the authors that few new T cells are recruited by each seasonal influenza vaccination.

MiXCR, run by TCRdb on the RT-PCR reads, gives a single entry per CDR3 protein. This sample has approximately 680,000 distinct CDR3 sequences; about a sixth occur once, and the top ten carry 9.5% to 13%. This clonotype occurred a few times. Its target is not known. This CDR3 contains 19 residues. CDR1 MRHNA and CDR2 SNTAGT come from the germline V gene. Trimming cost V 5 bases and J 5 bases; bases outside gene matches: 14. The chain has TRBV6-4 and TRBJ2-2; 13 nucleotides line up with TRBD2. This specimen was PBMCs from blood, taken about 13 days after vaccination. The sequence derives from a man aged 50 to 59 who received an inactivated influenza vaccine. DNA of the CDR3: TGTGCCAGCAGTACTACCGGGACTAGCGGGACCCAGGGTACCGGGGAGCTGTTTTTT. Its translation: CASSTTGTSGTQGTGELFF.